Listed here are 30 T cell receptor beta chains from one sample, sequenced in a study of shared clonotypes between healthy human individuals. Produced via immunoSEQ multiplex PCR; TCRdb's table is partial and in-frame only. The top ten clones hold approximately 10% of a sample with a few hundred thousand clones, 50% to 75% of them seen once. The sample taken for sequencing was memory CD4+ T cells sorted from blood. Subset indicated: CD45RA-negative fraction. Every receptor here comes from a man aged 25-45 years in good health.

The chain carries TRBV6-5 and TRBJ2-1; D gene uncertain. The CDR3 runs 12 residues. Germline V lookup: CDR1 MNHEY, CDR2 SVGAGI. The V and J ends lost 6 bases and 7 bases respectively, with 10 bases between them. The DNA of the CDR3 is TGTGCCAGCAGCCGGTCCGAGAATGAGCAGTTCTTC. Protein product: CASSRSENEQFF.

This sequence joins TRBV11-2 and TRBJ2-7, with 7 bases lining up with TRBD2. The germline V gene has CDR1 SGHAT and CDR2 FQNNGV. V gave up 5 bases and J gave up 2 bases; unmatched junction bases: 9. This CDR3 has 15 residues. In DNA, the CDR3 is TGTGCCAGCAGCGCCCAAAGCGGGACGACCTACGAGCAGTACTTC. Protein: CASSAQSGTTYEQYF.

This clone was seen a single time. The V gene is TRBV7-9, the J gene TRBJ2-7; unclear D gene. V was trimmed by 2 bases and J by 0 bases, leaving 8 bases between them. Germline assignment: CDR1 SEHNR and CDR2 FQNEAQ (reference sequence). This CDR3 contains 14 residues. The CDR3 DNA sequence: TGTGCCAGCAGCTTACTAGTGTCCTCCTACGAGCAGTACTTC. As protein: CASSLLVSSYEQYF.

This clone has only a few counts. This chain links TRBV5-1 with TRBJ2-3; D is uncertain. V lost 3 bases, J lost 0 bases, and 11 bases lay in between. The CDR3 has 15 residues. The V gene's germline CDR1 is SGHRS and CDR2 YFSETQ. In DNA form, the CDR3 reads TGCGCCAGCAGCTACTTGACCACTAGCACAGATACGCAGTATTTT. As protein: CASSYLTTSTDTQYF.

This clone was observed a few times. This chain uses TRBV30 with TRBJ2-2; no firm D call. Trimming cost V 0 bases and J 10 bases, with 12 bases left between them. The CDR3 covers 13 residues. From germline, CDR1 is GTSNPN and CDR2 SVGIG (reference sequence). The CDR3 is CAWSVNAPMELFF. The CDR3 nucleotides are TGTGCCTGGAGTGTTAACGCGCCGATGGAGCTGTTTTTT.

This clone came up a few times. The genes are TRBV11-2 and TRBJ2-1, with D possibly TRBD2 on 5 matching bases. This CDR3 has 14 amino acids. Germline CDR1 and CDR2: SGHAT and FQNNGV. V was clipped by 3 bases and J by 4 bases, with 10 bases between them. The CDR3 reads CASSFRDYYNEQFF. The CDR3 DNA reads as TGTGCCAGCAGCTTTAGAGACTATTACAATGAGCAGTTCTTC.

This clone was picked up a small number of times. CDR3 nucleotide sequence: TGTGCCAGCAGCTTGGCTTACGGGGCAGCCTACGAGCAGTACTTC. This gives the protein CASSLAYGAAYEQYF. V is TRBV5-8 and J is TRBJ2-7; D may match TRBD1 or TRBD2 (5 bases each). The V end was cut by 0 bases, the J end by 2 bases, with 12 bases between. Germline V gene sequence: CDR1 SGHTS, CDR2 YDEGEE. The CDR3 covers 15 residues.

A word on this clone: Distinct nucleotide sequences in the sample also encode this CDR3. The chain joins TRBV28 to TRBJ2-7; D is unresolved. The ends were cut back, 5 bases at V and 3 bases at J, with 5 bases in the middle. This CDR3 has 11 amino acids. The V gene's germline CDR1 is MDHEN and CDR2 SYDVKM. The CDR3 region has the DNA TGTGCCAGCAGTCAGGTCTACGAGCAGTACTTC. Residues: CASSQVYEQYF.

The rearrangement uses TRBV28 and TRBJ2-1, with D perhaps TRBD1 (6 bases). The CDR3 covers 15 residues. Germline-derived CDR1 and CDR2 are MDHEN and SYDVKM. Between the trimmed V and J ends, which lost 6 bases and 7 bases, there was a span of 19 bases. CDR3 protein: CASSPRGGQRNEQFF. The CDR3 DNA reads as TGTGCCAGCAGCCCACGTGGGGGCCAAAGGAATGAGCAGTTCTTC.

Only a few counts were recorded for this clone. The chain is built from TRBV5-1 and TRBJ2-3, with TRBD2 identical over 11 bases. The germline V gene has CDR1 SGHRS and CDR2 YFSETQ. The CDR3 is 15 amino acids. Trimming took 6 bases from V and 5 from J; bases not matched to a gene: 8. DNA of the CDR3: TGCGCCAGCATGGTTAGCGGGAGGGCGGGAGATACGCAGTATTTT. This gives the protein CASMVSGRAGDTQYF.

The chain has TRBV6-5 and TRBJ1-1; D gene uncertain. The V end lost 2 bases, the J end lost 1 base, and 5 bases lay between the germline ends. Germline lookup yields CDR1 MNHEY and CDR2 SVGAGI. This CDR3 contains 13 residues. The CDR3 DNA reads TGTGCCAGCAGTTACGACTCGAACACTGAAGCTTTCTTT. This encodes CASSYDSNTEAFF.

The V and J genes are TRBV29-1 and TRBJ2-1, with TRBD2 matching over 8 bases. Germline V gene data show CDR1 as SQVTM and CDR2 as ANQGSEA. This CDR3 spans 12 amino acids. J gave up 9 bases and V 7 bases, and 8 bases lay outside the gene matches. CDR3 in amino acids: CSAQAGAAEQFF. CDR3 in DNA: TGCAGCGCTCAAGCGGGAGCCGCTGAGCAGTTCTTC.

The gene calls are TRBV5-1 and TRBJ2-3, with D possibly being TRBD1 or TRBD2 (5 bases each). Trimming stripped 7 bases from V and 6 bases from J, with 18 bases between. This CDR3 spans 14 amino acids. The germline CDR1 and CDR2 sequences are SGHRS and YFSETQ. CDR3 sequence: CASAPGTAGDTQYF. CDR3 DNA sequence: TGCGCCAGCGCCCCCGGGACCGCTGGGGATACGCAGTATTTT.

DNA for the CDR3: TGCGCCAGCAGCTTGGTGGAGCTTAGTGAGCAGTTCTTC. It yields the protein CASSLVELSEQFF. V and J are TRBV5-1 and TRBJ2-1; D not resolved. The CDR3 covers 13 residues. CDR1 and CDR2 from the germline V gene are SGHRS and YFSETQ. V lost 0 bases and J 9 bases, leaving 10 bases between the germline ends.

CDR3 coding DNA: TGTGCCAGCAGTGAGGGACAGGGGGCAAAGGCGGCCTACGAGCAGTACTTC. Encoded protein: CASSEGQGAKAAYEQYF. This chain joins TRBV25-1 and TRBJ2-7, with 12 bases that match TRBD1. CDR1 is MGHDK, CDR2 SYGVNS, per germline. The CDR3 covers 17 residues. J lost 2 bases, V lost 3 bases, and 8 bases had no gene match.

The CDR3 bases are TGTGCCAGCAGCTCCCCTAGCGGGAGAGGCACAGATACGCAGTATTTT. As protein: CASSSPSGRGTDTQYF. The chain has TRBV11-3 and TRBJ2-3; 10 nucleotides match TRBD2. Unmatched junction bases numbered 5, after V lost 4 bases and J lost 1 base. The CDR3 is made up of 16 amino acids. The germline gives CDR1 SGHNT, CDR2 YENEEA. Full variable domain (rest looked up from reference TRBV11-3 and TRBJ2-3): EAGVVQSPRYKIIEKKQPVAFWCNPISGHNTLYWYLQNLGQGPELLIRYENEEAVDDSQLPKDRFSAERLKGVDSTLKIQPAELGDSAVYLCASSSPSGRGTDTQYFGPGTRLTVL.

The chain has TRBV7-9 and TRBJ2-1; 7 nucleotides match TRBD2. This CDR3 has 15 residues. V was pared by 5 bases and J by 2 bases, with 6 bases of the junction left unmatched. The germline V gene encodes CDR1 SEHNR and CDR2 FQNEAQ (reference sequence). The CDR3 bases are TGTGCCAGCAGCGGGGACTACCAAACCTACAATGAGCAGTTCTTC. Protein sequence: CASSGDYQTYNEQFF.

In the case of this clone: The junction does not match germline at one end; this may be a read error. This rearrangement joins TRBV6-5 to TRBJ2-4; tentatively, D is TRBD2 (7 bases). CDR3 length: 15 residues. CDR1 and CDR2 (germline): MNHEY, SVGAGI. CDR3 amino acids: CASSWGRPPEGGAHF. The CDR3, as DNA: TGTGCCAGCAGTTGGGGGCGCCCCCCTGAGGGGGGGGCGCACTTC.

This clone was seen only a few times. The chain couples TRBV6-6 to TRBJ2-5, with no clear D. The CDR3 sequence is 15 residues long. Looked up from germline, CDR1 is MNHNY and CDR2 is SVGAGI (reference sequence). V lost 5 bases and J lost 4, with 17 bases in between. The CDR3 protein is CASSTRKLGGETQYF. Here the CDR3 DNA reads TGTGCCAGCAGTACCCGGAAGCTTGGCGGAGAGACCCAGTACTTC.

This chain connects TRBV2 to TRBJ1-4; no clear D gene. V lost 6 bases and J 7 bases, leaving 18 bases between the germline ends. This CDR3 contains 15 residues. Looked up from germline, CDR1 is SNHLY and CDR2 is FYNNEI. This CDR3 is CASRAQGPRGEKLFF. For the CDR3, the DNA is TGTGCCAGCAGAGCTCAAGGGCCCCGGGGTGAAAAACTGTTTTTT.

The chain is built from TRBV18 and TRBJ1-2, with D uncertain. V dropped 6 bases and J dropped 3 bases, with 11 bases sitting between them. Germline CDR1 is KGHSH and CDR2 is LQKENI. This CDR3 has 13 amino acids. Written as DNA, the CDR3 is TGTGCCAGCTCCCCGAAGGCAGACTATGGCTACACCTTC. It encodes CASSPKADYGYTF.

The chain has TRBV5-1 and TRBJ1-2; D not certain. The CDR3 contains 12 residues. The V and J ends lost 0 bases and 8 bases respectively, with 8 bases between them. The germline gives CDR1 SGHRS, CDR2 YFSETQ. DNA for the CDR3: TGCGCCAGCAGCTTGGAGGGCGCAGGCTACACCTTC. As protein: CASSLEGAGYTF.

The J gene is TRBJ1-1, the V gene TRBV2; D is ambiguous. The germline V gene encodes CDR1 SNHLY and CDR2 FYNNEI. The V gene lost 6 bases and the J gene lost 1 base, with 6 bases spanning the gap. The CDR3 is 12 amino acids. CDR3 sequence: CASRVGNTEAFF. CDR3 DNA: TGTGCCAGCAGGGTAGGGAACACTGAAGCTTTCTTT.

The chain employs TRBV6-1 and TRBJ1-1; TRBD1 agrees at 7 bases. Germline loops: CDR1 MNHNS, CDR2 SASEGT. Trimming at V came to 8 bases and at J to 1 base, leaving 7 bases not matched to a gene. The CDR3 is made up of 14 amino acids. Here the CDR3 DNA reads TGTGCCAGCGTAGAGGGGGCTGCGAACACTGAAGCTTTCTTT. Protein sequence: CASVEGAANTEAFF.

The chain recombines TRBV27 with TRBJ2-7; 9 nucleotides agree with TRBD2. The CDR3 length is 15 residues. Germline V gene sequence: CDR1 MNHEY, CDR2 SMNVEV (reference sequence). With V trimmed by 5 bases and J by 0 bases, 5 bases remained unmatched. CDR3 DNA: TGTGCCAGCAGTATGGTAGCGGGAGCCTCCTACGAGCAGTACTTC. This translates into CASSMVAGASYEQYF.

The CDR3 loop is CASRRGGYTF. CDR3 bases: TGTGCCAGTAGACGAGGCGGCTACACCTTC. V gene TRBV28 combines with J gene TRBJ1-2; D gene unclear. Trimming took 9 bases from V and 8 from J, leaving 10 bases between them. The length of the CDR3 is 10 residues. CDR1 and CDR2 from the germline V gene are MDHEN and SYDVKM.

This clone has a single count. This chain connects TRBV7-2 to TRBJ2-1; either TRBD1 or TRBD2 may supply D (5 bases each). Deletions cut 5 bases from V and 10 bases from J, with 15 bases between. This CDR3 has 13 amino acids. Looked up from germline, CDR1 is SGHTA and CDR2 is FQGNSA. For the CDR3, the DNA is TGTGCCAGCAGCCGGATTTCAGGGACCGAGCAGTTCTTC. Amino acid sequence: CASSRISGTEQFF. The complete variable domain, with remaining parts taken from reference TRBV7-2 and TRBJ2-1, reads GAGVSQSPSNKVTEKGKDVELRCDPISGHTALYWYRQSLGQGLEFLIYFQGNSAPDKSGLPSDRFSAERTGGSVSTLTIQRTQQEDSAVYLCASSRISGTEQFFGPGTRLTVL.

Note on this clone: Sequence at one end of the junction differs from germline and may be a read error. The genes are TRBV6-5 and TRBJ1-1; D is uncertain. Germline lookup yields CDR1 MNHEY and CDR2 SVGAGI. CDR3 length: 13 residues. The CDR3 DNA follows: TGTGCCAGCAGTACTCTCCTGAAAACTGAAGCTTTCTTT. It encodes CASSTLLKTEAFF.

This rearrangement joins TRBV11-2 to TRBJ2-2; TRBD2 might be the D (5 bases). Germline CDR1 SGHAT, CDR2 FQNNGV. The CDR3 consists of 15 residues. V lost 1 base and J lost 4, with 10 bases in between. DNA for the CDR3: TGTGCCAGCAGCTTAGGAGGGAGTGGCACCGGGGAGCTGTTTTTT. Translation gives CASSLGGSGTGELFF.

About this clone: Other DNA sequences of this sample code for an identical CDR3. The V gene is TRBV5-1, the J gene TRBJ2-1; TRBD2 is a possible D gene (6 bases). CDR1 is SGHRS, CDR2 YFSETQ, per germline. V shed 1 base and J shed 0 bases, with 8 bases lying between them. The CDR3 totals 15 residues. DNA of the CDR3: TGCGCCAGCAGCTTGTACGGGAGCTCCTACAATGAGCAGTTCTTC. Translation gives CASSLYGSSYNEQFF.